This record covers a single T cell receptor beta chain. What it recognizes is unknown. Time point defined: pretreatment peripheral blood. The germline V gene has CDR1 LNHDA and CDR2 SQIVND (reference sequence). There are 17 residues in the CDR3. The ends were cut back, 2 bases at V and 3 bases at J, with 16 bases in the middle. The sample originates from a study of PD-L1 blockade in urothelial cancer. As for the study in general: The patients first took atezolizumab in 2014, receiving 1,200 mg intravenously every 3 weeks. Each blood sample yielded a median of approximately 140,000 T cells. Findings and caveats of the study: Durable-benefit cases showed more tumor-associated blood clone expansion at 3 weeks.

Clones were read by immunoSEQ multiplex PCR, and TCRdb kept only the in-frame ones, dropping some. The sample shows approximately 56,000 clones, 85% to 90% of them seen only once. This chain uses TRBV19 with TRBJ2-2; weak D call: TRBD1 (6 bases). The sequencing here drew on PBMCs, taken around atezolizumab (anti-PD-L1) treatment. The sequence came from a man in his sixties or seventies with urothelial cancer. CDR3 sequence (DNA): TGTGCCAGTAGTATATCGAGGGGGAGTGGGCACACCGGGGAGCTGTTTTTT. This encodes CASSISRGSGHTGELFF. The whole variable domain, remainder taken from reference TRBV19 and TRBJ2-2, is DGGITQSPKYLFRKEGQNVTLSCEQNLNHDAMYWYRQDPGQGLRLIYYSQIVNDFQKGDIAEGYSVSREKKESFPLTVTSAQKNPTAFYLCASSISRGSGHTGELFFGEGSRLTVL.